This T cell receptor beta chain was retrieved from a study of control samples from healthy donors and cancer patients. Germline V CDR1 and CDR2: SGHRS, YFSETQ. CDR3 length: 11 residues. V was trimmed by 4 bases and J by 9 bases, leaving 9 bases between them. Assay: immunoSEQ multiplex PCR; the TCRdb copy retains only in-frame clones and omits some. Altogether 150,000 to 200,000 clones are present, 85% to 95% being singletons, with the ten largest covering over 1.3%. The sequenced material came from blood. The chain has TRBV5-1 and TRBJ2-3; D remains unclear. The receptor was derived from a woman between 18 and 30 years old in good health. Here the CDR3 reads CASSTAVTQYF. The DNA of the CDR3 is TGCGCCAGCAGCACGGCAGTGACGCAGTATTTT. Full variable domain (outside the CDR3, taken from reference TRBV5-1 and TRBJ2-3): KAGVTQTPRYLIKTRGQQVTLSCSPISGHRSVSWYQQTPGQGLQFLFEYFSETQRNKGNFPGRFSGRQFSNSRSEMNVSTLELGDSALYLCASSTAVTQYFGPGTRLTVL.